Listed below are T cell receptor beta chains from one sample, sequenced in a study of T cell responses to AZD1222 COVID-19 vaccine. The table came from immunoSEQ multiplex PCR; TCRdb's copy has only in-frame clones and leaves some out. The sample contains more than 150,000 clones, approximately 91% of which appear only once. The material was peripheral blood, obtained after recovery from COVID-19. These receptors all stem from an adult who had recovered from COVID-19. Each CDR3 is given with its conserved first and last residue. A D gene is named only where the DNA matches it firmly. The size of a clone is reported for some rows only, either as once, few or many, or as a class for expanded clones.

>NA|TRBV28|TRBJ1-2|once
TGTGCCAGCAGTCCAACCTTTGGAACAAGTGGCTACACCTTC
CASSPTFGTSGYTF
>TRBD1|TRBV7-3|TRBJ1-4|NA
TGTGCCAGCAGTTACCGGGACAGGGGTAGAGAAAAACTGTTTTTT
CASSYRDRGREKLFF
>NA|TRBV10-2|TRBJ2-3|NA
TGCGCCAGCAGTGAGGTTACAGATACGCAGTATTTT
CASSEVTDTQYF
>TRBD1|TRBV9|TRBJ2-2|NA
TGTGCCAGCAGCGTAGCTTCCGGGACAGGGCTTTACACCGGGGAGCTGTTTTTT
CASSVASGTGLYTGELFF
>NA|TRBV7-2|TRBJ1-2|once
TGTGCCAGCAGCTTAGGACAGATTAACTATGGCTACACCTTC
CASSLGQINYGYTF
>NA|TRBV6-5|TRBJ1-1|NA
TGTGCCAGCAGAGAGAACACTGAAGCTTTCTTT
CASRENTEAFF
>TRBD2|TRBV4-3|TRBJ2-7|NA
TGCGCCAGCAGCCTCTCGGCGGGGAGCGGGGGGTTCTACGAGCAGTACTTC
CASSLSAGSGGFYEQYF
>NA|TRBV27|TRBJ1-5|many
TGTGCCTCAAGCAATCAGCCCCAGCATTTT
CASSNQPQHF
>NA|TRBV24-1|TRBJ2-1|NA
TGTGCCACCAGTGCCCCTCGGAGGGGGGAAAATTCTCTCGATGAGCAGTTCTTC
CATSAPRRGENSLDEQFF
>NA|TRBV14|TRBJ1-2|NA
TGTGCCAGCAGCCAAGTCACCGGGGGTGACGGCTACACCTTC
CASSQVTGGDGYTF
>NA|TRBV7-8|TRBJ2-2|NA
TGTGCCAGCAGCTTAATTACCGGGACATCTTACACCGGGGAGCTGTTTTTT
CASSLITGTSYTGELFF
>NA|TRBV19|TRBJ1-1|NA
TGTGCCAGTAGTGCTCGGGGGGCTGAAGCTTTCTTT
CASSARGAEAFF
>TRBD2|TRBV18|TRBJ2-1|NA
TGTGCCAGCTCCCGACTAGCGGGAGACAATGAGCAGTTCTTC
CASSRLAGDNEQFF
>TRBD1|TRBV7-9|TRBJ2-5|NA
TGTGCCAGCAGCTTTGACAGGGGGACGAAGACCCAGTACTTC
CASSFDRGTKTQYF
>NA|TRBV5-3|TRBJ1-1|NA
TGTGCCAGAAGCCCAGGGCTGGGCACTGAAGCTTTCTTT
CARSPGLGTEAFF
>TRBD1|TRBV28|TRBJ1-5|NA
TGTGCCAGCAGTTCACCGGGACAGGGAAATCAGCCCCAGCATTTT
CASSSPGQGNQPQHF
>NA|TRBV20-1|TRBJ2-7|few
TGCAGTGCCCTGCAGGTCTACGAGCAGTACTTC
CSALQVYEQYF
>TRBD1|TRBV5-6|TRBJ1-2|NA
TGTGCCAGCAGCCGGAAGGGGGCCAATGGCTACACCTTC
CASSRKGANGYTF
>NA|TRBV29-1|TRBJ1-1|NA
TGCAGCGTTGATGAAGGGGCTGAAGCTTTCTTT
CSVDEGAEAFF
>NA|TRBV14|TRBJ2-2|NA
TGTGCCAGCAGCCAAGAAAACTTTGGGGTGAACACCGGGGAGCTGTTTTTT
CASSQENFGVNTGELFF
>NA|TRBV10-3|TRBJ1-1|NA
TGTGCCACCTCGGAGTTAGTAACTGAAGCTTTCTTT
CATSELVTEAFF
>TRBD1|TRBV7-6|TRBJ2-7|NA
TGTGCCAGCAGCTTAGCAGGGGGCACCTACGAGCAGTACTTC
CASSLAGGTYEQYF
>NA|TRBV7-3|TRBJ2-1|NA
TGTGCCAGCAGCTTAACGGGCGGGACAGAATACAATGAGCAGTTCTTC
CASSLTGGTEYNEQFF
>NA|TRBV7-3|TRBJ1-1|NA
TGTGCCAGCAGCTACCGTGGGGGAACGAACACTGAAGCTTTCTTT
CASSYRGGTNTEAFF
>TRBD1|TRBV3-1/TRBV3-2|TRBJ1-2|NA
TGTGCCAGCAGCCACCGCGGACAGGCTCCCGATGGCTACACCTTC
CASSHRGQAPDGYTF
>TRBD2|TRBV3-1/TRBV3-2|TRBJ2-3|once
TGTGCCAGCAGCCGGAAAAGAAGTAGCGGGGGGTTAGATACGCAGTATTTT
CASSRKRSSGGLDTQYF
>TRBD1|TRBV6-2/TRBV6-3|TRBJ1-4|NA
TGTGCCAGCAGCCACGACAGGGGCAGAGAAAAACTGTTTTTT
CASSHDRGREKLFF
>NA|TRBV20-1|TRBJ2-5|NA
TGCAGTGCTAGTGCGGGGGAGACCCAGTACTTC
CSASAGETQYF
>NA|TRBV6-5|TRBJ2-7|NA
TGTGCCAGCAGTTACCCAGGGGACCAGGGAGAGCAGTGCTTC
CASSYPGDQGEQCF
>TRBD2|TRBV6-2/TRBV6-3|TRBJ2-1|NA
TGTGCCAGCAGTGTAAGCGGGGCCCCCGTCAATGAGCAGTTCTTC
CASSVSGAPVNEQFF
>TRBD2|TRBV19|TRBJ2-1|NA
TGTGCCAGTAGTATTGGTAGCGGGGGCTTCAATGAGCAGTTCTTC
CASSIGSGGFNEQFF
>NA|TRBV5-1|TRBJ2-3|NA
TGCGCCAGCAGGAGGGACGCCGCTAGCACAGATACGCAGTATTTT
CASRRDAASTDTQYF
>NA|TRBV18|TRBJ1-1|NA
TGTGCCAGCTCACCACAACGGGATCCCGGAGCTTTCTTT
CASSPQRDPGAFF
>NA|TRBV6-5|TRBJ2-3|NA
TGTGCCAGCAGTTCAGAGCCCACAGATACGCAGTATTTT
CASSSEPTDTQYF
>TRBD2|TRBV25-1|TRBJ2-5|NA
TGTGCCAGCAGTGATCCCGGGGGGAGGTCGGGGGATGAGACCCAGTACTTC
CASSDPGGRSGDETQYF
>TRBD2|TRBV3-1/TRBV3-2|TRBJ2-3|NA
TGTGCCAGCAGACGACTAGCGGGGGGCCGTGGAGATACGCAGTATTTT
CASRRLAGGRGDTQYF
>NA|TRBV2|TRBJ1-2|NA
TGTGCCAGCGTACGACAGCGAACCTATGGCTACACCTTC
CASVRQRTYGYTF
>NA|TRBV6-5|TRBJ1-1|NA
TGTGCCAGCAGTCCGGACAGTCCCTGGGACACTGAAGCTTTCTTT
CASSPDSPWDTEAFF
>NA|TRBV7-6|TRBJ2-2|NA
TGTGCCAGCAGCTTAGTTGGGCAGCCGAACACCGGGGAGCTGTTTTTT
CASSLVGQPNTGELFF
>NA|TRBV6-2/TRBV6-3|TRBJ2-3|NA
TGTGCCAGCAGCACTTTCGGGGGGCTGGGAGATACGCAGTATTTT
CASSTFGGLGDTQYF
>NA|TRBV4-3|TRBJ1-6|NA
TGCGCCAGCAGCCAAAGGTCGAACGGGTATTCACCCCTCCACTTT
CASSQRSNGYSPLHF
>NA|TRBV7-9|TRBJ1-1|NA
TGTGCCAGCAGCACCCCCCCCGAGAACACTGAAGCTTTCTTT
CASSTPPENTEAFF
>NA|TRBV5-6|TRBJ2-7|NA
TGTGCCAGCACCATAGCCCCAGTTTACGAGCAGTACTTC
CASTIAPVYEQYF
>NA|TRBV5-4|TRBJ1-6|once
TGTGCCAGCAGCCCCGGGAGCTCCTATAATTCACCCCTCCACTTT
CASSPGSSYNSPLHF
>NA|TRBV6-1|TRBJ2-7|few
TGTGCCAGCAGTGAAGCAGCAACGAAGGTCTACGAGCAGTACTTC
CASSEAATKVYEQYF
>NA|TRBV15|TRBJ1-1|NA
TGTGCCACCAGCAGAGAGGGGGGATCTGCTTTCTTT
CATSREGGSAFF